This is a list of T cell receptor beta chains from one sample in a study of CD8+ T cells in alopecia areata. TCRdb's copy holds only in-frame clones and misses some; the assay was immunoSEQ multiplex PCR. The table lists 180,000 or so clones, 50% to 75% of them singletons. Sequenced material: CD4+ T cells sorted from blood, taken at roughly week 58, from a patient treated with tofacitinib. The receptors come from a human donor with alopecia areata. Each CDR3 is given with its conserved first and last residue. D genes are given only for firm matches. Only some rows state a clone size, as once, few, many or a class for expanded clones.

clone_size	v_call	j_call	d_call	cdr3_aa	cdr3_nt
NA	TRBV29-1	TRBJ1-1	TRBD1	CSVAVGGRDTEAFF	TGCAGCGTTGCCGTAGGGGGCCGGGACACTGAAGCTTTCTTT
NA	TRBV10-3	TRBJ2-5	NA	CAISEEVTQETQYF	TGTGCCATCAGTGAGGAAGTGACTCAAGAGACCCAGTACTTC
NA	TRBV29-1	TRBJ2-3	TRBD2	CSVDGGGDSDTQYF	TGCAGCGTTGATGGTGGGGGGGATTCAGATACGCAGTATTTT
NA	TRBV5-6	TRBJ1-1	NA	CASSLRGLNTEAFF	TGTGCCAGCAGCTTGCGGGGATTGAACACTGAAGCTTTCTTT
few	TRBV19	TRBJ2-2	NA	CASSGLAGQHTGELFF	TGTGCCAGTAGTGGGTTGGCGGGGCAACACACCGGGGAGCTGTTTTTT
NA	TRBV6-5	TRBJ2-5	NA	CASSYSWGQLGETQYF	TGTGCCAGCAGTTATTCGTGGGGGCAGTTGGGAGAGACCCAGTACTTC
few	TRBV4-2	TRBJ1-2	NA	CASSDNRVSYGYTF	TGTGCCAGCAGCGACAACAGGGTTTCGTATGGCTACACCTTC
NA	TRBV6-1	TRBJ1-2	NA	CASSERFGYTF	TGTGCCAGCAGTGAACGGTTCGGCTACACCTTC
NA	TRBV30	TRBJ1-6	NA	CASNRDGVVNSPLHF	TGTGCCTCGAACCGGGACGGAGTTGTCAATTCACCCCTCCACTTT
NA	TRBV29-1	TRBJ2-5	NA	CSGVRDPLETQYF	TGCAGCGGTGTGCGGGACCCCCTCGAGACCCAGTACTTC
NA	TRBV5-6	TRBJ2-7	NA	CASSLVGDIPSYEQYF	TGTGCCAGCAGCTTGGTTGGGGATATTCCATCCTACGAGCAGTACTTC
NA	TRBV11-2	TRBJ2-7	NA	CASSTAWNEQYF	TGTGCCAGCAGCACCGCATGGAACGAGCAGTACTTC
NA	TRBV18	TRBJ1-2	NA	CASSPPAGTNYGYTF	TGTGCCAGCTCACCACCGGCGGGGACTAACTATGGCTACACCTTC
NA	TRBV29-1	TRBJ1-1	TRBD1	CSVEGRTGDTEAFF	TGCAGCGTTGAAGGTAGGACAGGGGACACTGAAGCTTTCTTT
NA	TRBV11-2	TRBJ2-3	NA	CASSLGYTDTQYF	TGTGCCAGCAGCTTGGGATACACAGATACGCAGTATTTT
NA	TRBV4-1	TRBJ1-1	NA	CASSQGRTEAFF	TGCGCCAGCAGCCAAGGGCGCACTGAAGCTTTCTTT
few	TRBV7-9	TRBJ2-3	TRBD1	CASSSRTGGGDTQYF	TGTGCCAGCAGCAGCCGGACAGGGGGTGGTGATACGCAGTATTTT
NA	TRBV11-2	TRBJ2-2	NA	CASSFSGAGELFF	TGTGCCAGCAGCTTTAGTGGCGCCGGGGAGCTGTTTTTT